This T cell receptor (beta chain) is from a study of T cells in Graves' hyperthyroidism and ophthalmopathy. General observations from the study: Prediction of ophthalmopathy progression came a median around 6.5 months pre-onset.

This clonotype was counted at least ten times. Antigen: not known. This CDR3 comprises 14 residues. Trimming cost V 3 bases and J 5 bases, with 14 bases left between them. Regions amplified from RNA transcripts were the TCR beta CDR3 regions. The study used the HTBI primer set for a first-round RT-PCR of the TCR CDR3. TCRdb used MiXCR to reprocess the multiplex PCR reads, holding one entry per CDR3 protein. Of around 600,000 distinct CDR3 sequences listed, approximately 15% were seen once; the top ten hold about 6.6%. Uncontrolled infection, other autoimmune disease, pregnancy or lactation disqualified patients from enrolment. Each 10 ml fresh peripheral blood draw supplied the PBMCs.

This sequence joins TRBV12-3 or TRBV12-4 and TRBJ2-7; TRBD1 might be the D (6 bases). Sequenced sample: blood. This clonotype originated in a woman between 18 and 30 years old with Graves' ophthalmopathy. For the CDR3, the DNA is TGTGCCAGCAGTTTTTATACAGGGTCGGACGAGCAGTACTTC. Encoded protein: CASSFYTGSDEQYF.